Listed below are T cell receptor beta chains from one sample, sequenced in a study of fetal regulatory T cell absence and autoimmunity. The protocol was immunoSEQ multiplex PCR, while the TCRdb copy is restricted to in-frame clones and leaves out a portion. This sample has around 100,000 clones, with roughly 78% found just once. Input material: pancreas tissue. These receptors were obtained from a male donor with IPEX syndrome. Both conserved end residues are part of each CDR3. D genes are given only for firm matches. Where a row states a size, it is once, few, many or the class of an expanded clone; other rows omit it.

TGTGCCATCAGCCTTACTAGCGGGAGGGCCTATGAGCAGTTCTTC,CAISLTSGRAYEQFF,TRBJ2-1,NA,TRBV10-3,TRBD2
TGTGCCAGCAGTTACCCTGGACAAGGGAACTATGGCTACACCTTC,CASSYPGQGNYGYTF,TRBJ1-2,few,TRBV6-6,NA
TGTGCTAGTGGTTCTCACGGGGACCGGTTAAACTATGGCTACACCTTC,CASGSHGDRLNYGYTF,TRBJ1-2,NA,TRBV12-5,NA
TGCGCCAGCAGCCAAGAGGGACGCGTGAGCACAGATACGCAGTATTTT,CASSQEGRVSTDTQYF,TRBJ2-3,NA,TRBV4-3,NA
TGTGCCAGCAGTTACAGGGAGTATCAGCCCCAGCATTTT,CASSYREYQPQHF,TRBJ1-5,once,TRBV6-6,NA
TGCGCCAGCAGCCCGATGGAGACAGGGGGGAGCTCTGGGGCCAACGTCCTGACTTTC,CASSPMETGGSSGANVLTF,TRBJ2-6,NA,TRBV5-1,TRBD1
TGTGCCAGCAGTGTCCAGGTATATAATGAAAAACTGTTTTTT,CASSVQVYNEKLFF,TRBJ1-4,NA,TRBV6-1,NA
TGTGCCACCAGCCCCCGCGCGGATACGCAGTATTTT,CATSPRADTQYF,TRBJ2-3,NA,TRBV15,NA
TGTGCCAGCAGTGAAGTGTCTGACAGGGGTGAGACCCAGTACTTC,CASSEVSDRGETQYF,TRBJ2-5,NA,TRBV6-1,TRBD1
TGTGCCAGCAGCTCCGGGACGGATAGCAATCAGCCCCAGCATTTT,CASSSGTDSNQPQHF,TRBJ1-5,NA,TRBV5-4,NA
TGTGCCAGCAGCGTAGCGCCCGCCCACGAGCAGTACTTC,CASSVAPAHEQYF,TRBJ2-7,NA,TRBV9,NA
TGTGCCACCAGCAGAGATCCGGGACAGGGAAATTACTATGGCTACACCTTC,CATSRDPGQGNYYGYTF,TRBJ1-2,NA,TRBV15,TRBD1
TGCGCCAGCAGCTTTACCGGGACAGGGGGCGACGACACTGAAGCTTTCTTT,CASSFTGTGGDDTEAFF,TRBJ1-1,NA,TRBV5-1,TRBD1
TGTGCCAGCAGCCCCCATTGGGACCTCCTTTATGGCTACACCTTC,CASSPHWDLLYGYTF,TRBJ1-2,once,TRBV2,NA
TGTGCCAGCAGCTTAGATCAAGAGTTTTTGAACACTGAAGCTTTCTTT,CASSLDQEFLNTEAFF,TRBJ1-1,NA,TRBV11-2,NA
TGCGCCAGCAGCTCGGACAGGCTGAACACTGAAACTTTCTTT,CASSSDRLNTETFF,TRBJ1-1,NA,TRBV5-1,TRBD1
TGCGCCAGCAGCCCGGGGACAGGGGAGGATGGCTACACCTTC,CASSPGTGEDGYTF,TRBJ1-2,NA,TRBV5-1,TRBD1
TGTGCCAGCAGTTACTCCCCTAGCGGGGGCTCCTACGAGCAGTACTTC,CASSYSPSGGSYEQYF,TRBJ2-7,NA,TRBV6-5,TRBD2
TGCGCCAGCAGCGGCCTAACTAGCGGGGGAATCGCAGATACGCAGTATTTT,CASSGLTSGGIADTQYF,TRBJ2-3,NA,TRBV4-1,TRBD2
TGTGCCAGCAGCTTAGGCTGGGGGGAACAAGAGACCCAGTACTTC,CASSLGWGEQETQYF,TRBJ2-5,NA,TRBV11-2,NA
TGTGCCAGCAGTTATTCGGGACTAGCGTCGAGCTCCTACAATGAGCAGTTCTTC,CASSYSGLASSSYNEQFF,TRBJ2-1,NA,TRBV6-9,TRBD2
TGTGCCAGCAGCCAAGGGGAGAGGGGCTACGAGCAGTACTTC,CASSQGERGYEQYF,TRBJ2-7,NA,TRBV4-2,NA
TGCGCCAGCAGCGAGGGGACTAGCGGCTACGAGCAGTACTTC,CASSEGTSGYEQYF,TRBJ2-7,NA,TRBV5-1,TRBD2
TGTGCCAGCAGCCCCCTCGGGTACGAGCAGTACTTC,CASSPLGYEQYF,TRBJ2-7,NA,TRBV5-4,NA
TGTGCCAGCAGGTGGACAGGGGGCCATAATTCACCCCTCCACTTT,CASRWTGGHNSPLHF,TRBJ1-6,few,TRBV27,TRBD1
TGTGCCAGCAGCCCCCTACTCGTCTTAGCGGGGTACAATGAGCAGTTCTTC,CASSPLLVLAGYNEQFF,TRBJ2-1,NA,TRBV14,TRBD2
TGTGCCAGCAGCGATCGACTAGCGGGGCTAGCCAAAAACATTCAGTACTTC,CASSDRLAGLAKNIQYF,TRBJ2-4,NA,TRBV5-4,TRBD2
TGTGCCAGCAGCCTTACCACAGGGTCAGGAAACACCATATATTTT,CASSLTTGSGNTIYF,TRBJ1-3,NA,TRBV5-8,NA
TGTGCCAGTAGTACCGGGACAGGGTGGGCAGCTTTCTTT,CASSTGTGWAAFF,TRBJ1-1,few,TRBV19,TRBD1
TGTGCCAGCAGCTTAGGTCCCTGGGAGAGGTCCTACGAGCAGTACTTC,CASSLGPWERSYEQYF,TRBJ2-7,NA,TRBV11-2,NA
TGTGCCAGCAGTTACTCTAGCGGGGGGTACAATGAGCAGTTCTTC,CASSYSSGGYNEQFF,TRBJ2-1,NA,TRBV6-5,TRBD2
TGTGCCAGCAGCTTTCGGGGGGATGGCTACACCTTC,CASSFRGDGYTF,TRBJ1-2,few,TRBV7-2,NA
TGTGCCAGCAGCCCTGGGACTAGCGGAAAGACCCAGTACTTC,CASSPGTSGKTQYF,TRBJ2-5,NA,TRBV7-7,TRBD2
TGTGCCAGCAGCTTAGGACTAGCGGGAGTTCCCGGGGAGCTGTTTTTT,CASSLGLAGVPGELFF,TRBJ2-2,NA,TRBV7-6,TRBD2
TGTGCCAGCGGACGGACAGGGGGTAACTATGGCTACACCTTC,CASGRTGGNYGYTF,TRBJ1-2,NA,TRBV6-6,TRBD1
TGTGCCAGCAGCCCCCGACAGGGCAACGAGCAGTACTTC,CASSPRQGNEQYF,TRBJ2-7,NA,TRBV16,TRBD1
TGTGCCAGCAAGACAGGAGGAAATGGCTACACCTTC,CASKTGGNGYTF,TRBJ1-2,NA,TRBV6-1,NA
TGTGCCAGCAGTTTAGATGCTAGCGAGGCCTACGAGCAGTACTTC,CASSLDASEAYEQYF,TRBJ2-7,NA,TRBV27,NA
TGTGCCAGCAGTGGTGGCGGGGGGGCTGAAAACATTCAGTACTTC,CASSGGGGAENIQYF,TRBJ2-4,NA,TRBV9,TRBD2
TGTGCCAGCAGCCCGTGGGCCGGCGGTGGACAGCCCCAGCATTTT,CASSPWAGGGQPQHF,TRBJ1-5,NA,TRBV5-6,NA
TGTGCCTGGAGTGTTTTGGCGCTCAGGCAAGAGACCCAGTACTTC,CAWSVLALRQETQYF,TRBJ2-5,NA,TRBV30,NA
TGTGCCAGCAGTTTGCCTTGGACAGGGGGGGATACGCAGTATTTT,CASSLPWTGGDTQYF,TRBJ2-3,once,TRBV28,TRBD1
TGTGCCAGCAGCCGGACAGCTAACTATGGCTACACCTTC,CASSRTANYGYTF,TRBJ1-2,few,TRBV6-1,NA
TGTGCCAGCAGTTATGGCAGGGGAGGGGGCTACACCTTC,CASSYGRGGGYTF,TRBJ1-2,few,TRBV6-5,NA
TGTGCCATCAGTTACACAGGGGAGGGTACTGAAGCTTTCTTT,CAISYTGEGTEAFF,TRBJ1-1,NA,TRBV10-3,TRBD1
TGTGCCAGCAGCTTGGAACTAGCGGCTTACAATGAGCAGTTCTTC,CASSLELAAYNEQFF,TRBJ2-1,NA,TRBV5-6,TRBD2
TGTGCCATCAGGGACAGCTCTGGAAACACCATATATTTT,CAIRDSSGNTIYF,TRBJ1-3,few,TRBV10-3,NA
TGTGCCAGCAGACGCGGGGGGGAGACCGGGGAGCTGTTTTTT,CASRRGGETGELFF,TRBJ2-2,NA,TRBV11-2,TRBD2
TGTGCCAGCAGTTCAATCACGAGCTCTGGAAACACCATATATTTT,CASSSITSSGNTIYF,TRBJ1-3,NA,TRBV2,NA
TGCGCCAGCAGCCCCGTCCGTTATCGCAGCACGGGGCCCACAGATACGCAGTATTTT,CASSPVRYRSTGPTDTQYF,TRBJ2-3,NA,TRBV5-1,NA
TGCGCCAGCAGCTTGGTACAGCCCGGCGACACTGAAGCTTTCTTT,CASSLVQPGDTEAFF,TRBJ1-1,NA,TRBV5-1,NA
TGTGCCAGCAGTGGACTAGCGAACACCGGGGAGCTGTTTTTT,CASSGLANTGELFF,TRBJ2-2,NA,TRBV25-1,NA
TGTGCCAGCAGACAGGGGGGGGGAAACACCATATATTTT,CASRQGGGNTIYF,TRBJ1-3,NA,TRBV27,TRBD1
TGTGCCAGCGTCGACAGCGGGAACACTGAAGCTTTCTTT,CASVDSGNTEAFF,TRBJ1-1,NA,TRBV6-5,NA
TGCGCCAGCAGCTTGCGATCTAGCGGGGGGATGGACGAGCAGTACTTC,CASSLRSSGGMDEQYF,TRBJ2-7,NA,TRBV5-1,TRBD2
TGCGCCAGCAGGGATACTTCCTACAACGAGCAGTACTTC,CASRDTSYNEQYF,TRBJ2-7,NA,TRBV10-2,NA
TGTGCCAGCAGCTTAGGAAGGGGCGGGGAGCTGTTTTTT,CASSLGRGGELFF,TRBJ2-2,NA,TRBV11-3,NA
TGTGCCAGCAGTGAATCACCCCTCGCTGGGGATGGCTACACCTTC,CASSESPLAGDGYTF,TRBJ1-2,NA,TRBV25-1,NA